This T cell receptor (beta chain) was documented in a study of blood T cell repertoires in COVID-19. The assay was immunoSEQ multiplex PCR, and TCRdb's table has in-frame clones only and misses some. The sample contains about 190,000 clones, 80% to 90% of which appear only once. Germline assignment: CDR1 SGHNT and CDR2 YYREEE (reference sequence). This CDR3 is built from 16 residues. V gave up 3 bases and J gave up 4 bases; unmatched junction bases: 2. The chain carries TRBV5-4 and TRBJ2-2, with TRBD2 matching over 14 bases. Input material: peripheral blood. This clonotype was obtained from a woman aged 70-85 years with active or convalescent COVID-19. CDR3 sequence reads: CASSSGLAGVTGELFF. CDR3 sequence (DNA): TGTGCCAGCAGCTCGGGACTAGCGGGGGTCACCGGGGAGCTGTTTTTT.